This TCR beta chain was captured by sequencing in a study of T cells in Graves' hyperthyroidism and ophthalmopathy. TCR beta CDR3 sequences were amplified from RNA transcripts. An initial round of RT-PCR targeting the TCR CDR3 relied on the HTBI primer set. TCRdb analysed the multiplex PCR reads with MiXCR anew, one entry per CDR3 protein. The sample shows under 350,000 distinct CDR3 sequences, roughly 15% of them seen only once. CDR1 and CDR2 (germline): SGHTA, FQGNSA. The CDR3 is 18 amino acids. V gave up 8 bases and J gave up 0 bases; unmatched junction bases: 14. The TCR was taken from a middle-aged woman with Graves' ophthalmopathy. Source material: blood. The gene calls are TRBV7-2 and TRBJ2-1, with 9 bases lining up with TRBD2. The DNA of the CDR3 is TGTGCCAGCTCATCACCGATACTAGCGGGTAGCTCCTACAATGAGCAGTTCTTC. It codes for CASSSPILAGSSYNEQFF.